This T cell receptor (beta chain) was profiled in a study of T cells in Graves' hyperthyroidism and ophthalmopathy. There are 15 residues in the CDR3. The V end was cut by 5 bases, the J end by 3 bases, with 16 bases between. The source material, RNA transcripts, was used to amplify TCR beta CDR3 regions. In the first-round RT-PCR of the TCR CDR3, the HTBI primer set was used. TCRdb analysed the multiplex PCR reads with MiXCR anew, one entry per CDR3 protein. The table records 500,000 or so distinct CDR3 sequences, under 20% of them present only once. At least ten counts were recorded for this clonotype.

This TCR came from a young woman with Graves' ophthalmopathy. Sequenced sample: blood. The chain joins TRBV12-3 or TRBV12-4 to TRBJ2-5; D may correspond to TRBD1 or TRBD2 (5 bases each). CDR3 sequence reads: CASSPLAGPKETQYF. CDR3 in DNA: TGTGCCAGCAGTCCCCTAGCAGGGCCCAAAGAGACCCAGTACTTC.